What follows is one TCR beta chain and its context. The record originates from a study of T cells expressing NK-cell markers. CDR3 size: 13 residues. The germline V gene encodes CDR1 LGHDT and CDR2 YNNKEL (reference sequence). TCRdb reprocessed the 5' RACE reads, keeping one entry per CDR3 protein, no DNA. The record lists some 300,000 distinct CDR3 sequences, of which the ten most abundant hold around 0.37%. The sequenced sample was blood T cells: a sorted CD56 or NKG2C T cell subset, CD4+ or CD8+ T cells, or bulk PBMC T cells (not recorded which). The gene calls are TRBV3-1 and TRBJ2-2; absent DNA, TCRdb's TRBD2 call cannot be checked. The clonotype originates from a man aged 18 to 29 in good health. The CDR3 protein is CACGGLAPGELFF.